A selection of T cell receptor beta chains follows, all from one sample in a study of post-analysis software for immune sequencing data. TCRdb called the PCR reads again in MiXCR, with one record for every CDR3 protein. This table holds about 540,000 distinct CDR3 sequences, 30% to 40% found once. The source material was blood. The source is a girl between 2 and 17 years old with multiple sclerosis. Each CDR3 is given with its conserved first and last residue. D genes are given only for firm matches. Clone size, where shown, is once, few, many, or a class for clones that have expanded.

CASSFSWGAATDTQYF TGTGCCAGCAGTTTTTCGTGGGGGGCCGCCACAGATACGCAGTATTTT NA NA TRBJ2-3 16 TRBV27
CASSSYLPGQGCYEQYF TGTGCCAGCAGTTCGTACCTTCCGGGACAGGGTTGTTACGAGCAGTACTTC TRBD1 once TRBJ2-7 17 TRBV12-3/TRBV12-4
CASSQDRLANTEAFF TGTGCCAGCAGCCAAGATCGGCTTGCGAACACTGAAGCTTTCTTT NA few TRBJ1-1 15 TRBV4-2
CSVVEVQGAGGTQYF TGCAGCGTTGTTGAGGTTCAGGGGGCAGGAGGGACCCAGTACTTC TRBD1 NA TRBJ2-5 15 TRBV29-1
CASSQVGGPDEQFF TGCGCCAGCAGCCAAGTTGGGGGGCCGGATGAGCAGTTCTTC NA few TRBJ2-1 14 TRBV4-1
CASRPLNYNEQFF TGTGCCAGCCGCCCCCTTAATTACAATGAGCAGTTCTTC NA few TRBJ2-1 13 TRBV6-5
CATSGEGDEQFF TGTGCCACCAGTGGGGAGGGGGATGAGCAGTTCTTC NA few TRBJ2-1 12 TRBV24-1
CASSDPGPWVSAEAFF TGTGCCAGCAGTGACCCCGGGCCCTGGGTCTCGGCTGAAGCTTTCTTT NA few TRBJ1-1 16 TRBV25-1
CASSFSGWGTDTQYF TGCGCCAGCAGCTTTAGCGGTTGGGGCACAGATACGCAGTATTTT NA NA TRBJ2-3 15 TRBV5-1
CASSQEPHRGYGYTF TGTGCCAGCAGCCAAGAGCCCCACAGGGGCTATGGCTACACCTTC TRBD1 few TRBJ1-2 15 TRBV3-1
CSARGQLSGPQHF TGCAGTGCTAGAGGACAGCTTAGTGGGCCCCAGCATTTT NA once TRBJ1-5 13 TRBV20-1
CASSRTGEGNQPQHF TGTGCCAGCAGTCGGACAGGGGAGGGCAATCAGCCCCAGCATTTT TRBD1 few TRBJ1-5 15 TRBV6-6
CASSPDRGLSGETQYF TGTGCCAGCAGCCCCGATCGGGGACTTAGCGGGGAGACCCAGTACTTC TRBD2 few TRBJ2-5 16 TRBV7-2
CASSLIEPYEQYF TGTGCCAGCAGCTTAATCGAACCCTACGAGCAGTACTTC NA NA TRBJ2-7 13 TRBV7-9
CASSLRGQARGGQYF TGTGCCAGCAGTTTACGAGGACAGGCCAGGGGAGGGCAGTACTTC NA NA TRBJ2-5 15 TRBV27
CRTENTEAFF TGCAGGACGGAGAACACTGAAGCTTTCTTT NA NA TRBJ1-1 10 TRBV20-1
CASKTGETQYF TGTGCCAGCAAAACGGGAGAGACCCAGTACTTC NA NA TRBJ2-5 11 TRBV6-6
CASSPLDRNEQYF TGTGCCAGCAGCCCCCTCGACAGGAACGAGCAGTACTTC NA few TRBJ2-7 13 TRBV7-6
CASSQNTLGNEKLFF TGTGCCAGCAGCCAAAACACACTCGGGAATGAAAAACTGTTTTTT NA NA TRBJ1-4 15 TRBV3-1
CASSPHRSWGVRLQETQYF TGCGCCAGCAGCCCCCATAGATCTTGGGGGGTTAGGCTCCAAGAGACCCAGTACTTC NA NA TRBJ2-5 19 TRBV5-1
CSASSGTGAGYTF TGCAGTGCTAGTTCGGGAACGGGAGCTGGCTACACCTTC NA NA TRBJ1-2 13 TRBV20-1
CASALVIPLEQYF TGTGCCAGCGCCCTGGTGATCCCACTCGAGCAGTACTTC NA NA TRBJ2-7 13 TRBV7-9
CATSREIRQPSLSKNIQYF TGTGCCACCAGCAGAGAAATACGACAGCCCTCTCTATCCAAAAACATTCAGTACTTC NA NA TRBJ2-4 19 TRBV15
CASSHTSGGEVGELFF TGCGCCAGCAGCCATACTAGCGGAGGAGAGGTCGGGGAGCTGTTTTTT TRBD2 NA TRBJ2-2 16 TRBV5-1
CASSQTLGQAYGYTF TGTGCCAGCAGTCAGACGCTGGGACAGGCCTATGGCTACACCTTC TRBD1 few TRBJ1-2 15 TRBV25-1
CASSRGGYYGYTF TGTGCCAGCAGCCGGGGGGGGTACTATGGCTACACCTTC NA NA TRBJ1-2 13 TRBV6-1
CSPRGVTYEQYF TGCAGTCCCAGGGGGGTAACCTACGAGCAGTACTTC NA few TRBJ2-7 12 TRBV20-1
CASTPAGGPVDTQYF TGTGCCAGCACCCCAGCGGGGGGGCCTGTAGATACGCAGTATTTT TRBD2 few TRBJ2-3 15 TRBV6-5
CASSFPGMNTEAFF TGTGCCAGCAGTTTTCCCGGAATGAACACTGAAGCTTTCTTT NA few TRBJ1-1 14 TRBV12-3/TRBV12-4
CASSIRDRDPPNYGYTF TGTGCCAGCAGCATCCGGGACAGGGATCCCCCAAACTATGGCTACACCTTC NA NA TRBJ1-2 17 TRBV21-1
CASSLSTGVGGETQYF TGCGCCAGCAGCTTGAGTACAGGGGTAGGGGGAGAGACCCAGTACTTC TRBD1 few TRBJ2-5 16 TRBV5-1
CASSFMSGGATDTQYF TGTGCCAGCAGTTTCATGAGCGGGGGGGCCACAGATACGCAGTATTTT TRBD2 few TRBJ2-3 16 TRBV25-1
CASSFTPNYGYTF TGTGCCAGCAGCTTTACACCTAACTATGGCTACACCTTC NA NA TRBJ1-2 13 TRBV7-2
CASSVLWVSMNTEAFF TGTGCCAGCAGTGTTCTTTGGGTTTCCATGAACACTGAAGCTTTCTTT NA NA TRBJ1-1 16 TRBV6-1
CASSLPTGSGYTF TGTGCCAGCAGCTTGCCGACAGGGAGTGGCTACACCTTC TRBD1 few TRBJ1-2 13 TRBV5-4
CASSLPRGTASTDTQYF TGTGCCAGCAGCTTACCGCGCGGGACAGCGAGCACAGATACGCAGTATTTT NA few TRBJ2-3 17 TRBV7-2
CASSFPGDLEDTQYF TGTGCCAGCAGCTTCCCGGGCGATCTGGAAGATACGCAGTATTTT NA few TRBJ2-3 15 TRBV11-2
CANSESIRELAEAFF TGCGCCAACAGTGAGTCGATAAGGGAATTAGCTGAAGCTTTCTTT NA NA TRBJ1-1 15 TRBV10-1
CASSPGGINTEAFF TGTGCCAGCAGCCCGGGGGGAATTAACACTGAAGCTTTCTTT NA few TRBJ1-1 14 TRBV14
CAQGASPLHF TGTGCTCAGGGTGCTTCACCCCTCCACTTT NA NA TRBJ1-6 10 TRBV12-5
CSARVASGANVLTF TGCAGTGCTAGAGTTGCATCTGGGGCCAACGTCCTGACTTTC NA few TRBJ2-6 14 TRBV20-1
CASSSVQETQYF TGTGCCAGCAGTTCAGTACAAGAGACCCAGTACTTC NA many TRBJ2-5 12 TRBV6-5
CASSQDRSQGDTQYF TGTGCCAGCAGCCAGGACAGGAGCCAGGGAGATACGCAGTATTTT TRBD1 NA TRBJ2-3 15 TRBV7-9
CASSTGTSIDTQYF TGTGCCAGCAGCACCGGGACTAGCATAGATACGCAGTATTTT TRBD2 NA TRBJ2-3 14 TRBV5-8
CASSLGLREGIQYF TGCGCCAGCAGCTTGGGGCTTAGGGAAGGCATTCAGTACTTC NA few TRBJ2-4 14 TRBV5-1
CASSQEGDGYTF TGTGCCAGCAGCCAAGAGGGGGATGGCTACACCTTC NA few TRBJ1-2 12 TRBV14